A selection of T cell receptor beta chains follows, all from one sample in a study of blood T cell repertoires in COVID-19. Some clones are missing from TCRdb's copy, which holds only in-frame ones; the method was immunoSEQ multiplex PCR. The data show 81,000 or so clones, with approximately 75% seen just once and about 12% held by the top ten. The sequenced sample consisted of peripheral blood. The receptors come from a human donor in a cohort sampled during active COVID-19. Each CDR3 is given with its conserved first and last residue. The order of the fields is clone size, V gene, D gene, CDR3 length, J gene, CDR3 protein, CDR3 DNA. The D gene is left open where the match is weak. Expanded clones are given a class, and other clones once, few, many or no size at all.

abundance: NA; v_gene: TRBV24-1; d_gene: NA; len: 16; j_gene: TRBJ2-3; CDR3aa: CATSDLLGASTDTQYF; CDR3nt: TGTGCCACCAGTGACCTTCTAGGGGCTAGCACAGATACGCAGTATTTT
abundance: once; v_gene: TRBV15; d_gene: NA; len: 15; j_gene: TRBJ2-1; CDR3aa: CATSRDPGPYNEQFF; CDR3nt: TGTGCCACCAGCAGAGATCCAGGGCCCTACAATGAGCAGTTCTTC
abundance: NA; v_gene: TRBV28; d_gene: TRBD1; len: 15; j_gene: TRBJ1-4; CDR3aa: CASSLGRDRNEKLFF; CDR3nt: TGTGCCAGCAGTTTAGGACGGGACAGAAATGAAAAACTGTTTTTT
abundance: NA; v_gene: TRBV6-1; d_gene: TRBD2; len: 15; j_gene: TRBJ2-3; CDR3aa: CASRAGLAGGYTQYF; CDR3nt: TGTGCCAGCAGGGCAGGACTAGCGGGGGGGTATACGCAGTATTTT
abundance: NA; v_gene: TRBV5-5; d_gene: NA; len: 14; j_gene: TRBJ1-2; CDR3aa: CASSSHTASGGYTF; CDR3nt: TGTGCCAGCAGCTCACACACAGCTAGCGGGGGCTACACCTTC
abundance: NA; v_gene: TRBV5-1; d_gene: TRBD2; len: 15; j_gene: TRBJ2-1; CDR3aa: CASSLVAGVTNEQFF; CDR3nt: TGCGCCAGCAGCTTGGTAGCGGGGGTTACCAATGAGCAGTTCTTC
abundance: NA; v_gene: TRBV5-1; d_gene: TRBD2; len: 16; j_gene: TRBJ2-7; CDR3aa: CASSYGGGAPVYEQYF; CDR3nt: TGCGCCAGCAGCTACGGCGGGGGGGCTCCGGTCTACGAGCAGTACTTC
abundance: NA; v_gene: TRBV2; d_gene: TRBD1; len: 14; j_gene: TRBJ2-7; CDR3aa: CASSPGTGYDEQYF; CDR3nt: TGTGCCAGCAGCCCCGGGACAGGGTACGACGAGCAGTACTTC
abundance: NA; v_gene: TRBV7-6; d_gene: TRBD2; len: 14; j_gene: TRBJ2-7; CDR3aa: CASSERGGSYEQYF; CDR3nt: TGTGCCAGCAGCGAACGCGGGGGTTCCTACGAGCAGTACTTC
abundance: NA; v_gene: TRBV7-9; d_gene: TRBD1; len: 13; j_gene: TRBJ2-1; CDR3aa: CASSWGQYNEQFF; CDR3nt: TGTGCCAGCAGCTGGGGACAGTACAATGAGCAGTTCTTC
abundance: NA; v_gene: TRBV9; d_gene: NA; len: 15; j_gene: TRBJ2-1; CDR3aa: CASSVEGRDYNEQFF; CDR3nt: TGTGCCAGCAGCGTAGAAGGTCGGGACTACAATGAGCAGTTCTTC
abundance: NA; v_gene: TRBV18; d_gene: TRBD1; len: 16; j_gene: TRBJ2-2; CDR3aa: CASSPLGQGDTGELFF; CDR3nt: TGTGCCAGCTCACCACTGGGACAGGGGGACACCGGGGAGCTGTTTTTT
abundance: NA; v_gene: TRBV27; d_gene: NA; len: 12; j_gene: TRBJ2-1; CDR3aa: CASSSLYNEQFF; CDR3nt: TGTGCCAGCAGTTCCCTCTACAATGAGCAGTTCTTC
abundance: NA; v_gene: TRBV19; d_gene: NA; len: 13; j_gene: TRBJ2-2; CDR3aa: CASQRSNTGELFF; CDR3nt: TGTGCCAGCCAGCGTTCGAACACCGGGGAGCTGTTTTTT
abundance: NA; v_gene: TRBV7-8; d_gene: TRBD1; len: 16; j_gene: TRBJ1-3; CDR3aa: CASSYDRGSPGNTIYF; CDR3nt: TGTGCCAGCAGCTACGACAGGGGAAGCCCTGGAAACACCATATATTTT
abundance: NA; v_gene: TRBV6-2/TRBV6-3; d_gene: TRBD1; len: 15; j_gene: TRBJ1-1; CDR3aa: CASSFNRGGETEAFF; CDR3nt: TGTGCCAGCAGCTTCAACAGGGGCGGCGAGACTGAAGCTTTCTTT
abundance: NA; v_gene: TRBV24-1; d_gene: NA; len: 13; j_gene: TRBJ2-5; CDR3aa: CATTYRSQETQYF; CDR3nt: TGTGCCACCACTTATAGAAGCCAAGAGACCCAGTACTTC
abundance: NA; v_gene: TRBV12-5; d_gene: NA; len: 13; j_gene: TRBJ1-2; CDR3aa: CASGSTVNYGYTF; CDR3nt: TGTGCTAGTGGTTCGACAGTTAACTATGGCTACACCTTC
abundance: NA; v_gene: TRBV18; d_gene: NA; len: 16; j_gene: TRBJ1-2; CDR3aa: CASSRGGRNPNYGYTF; CDR3nt: TGTGCCAGCTCAAGGGGCGGCAGGAACCCTAACTATGGCTACACCTTC
abundance: NA; v_gene: TRBV20-1; d_gene: NA; len: 11; j_gene: TRBJ2-2; CDR3aa: CSARTVGELFF; CDR3nt: TGCAGTGCTAGAACGGTCGGGGAGCTGTTTTTT
abundance: NA; v_gene: TRBV7-9; d_gene: TRBD1; len: 15; j_gene: TRBJ2-2; CDR3aa: CASSWTGIGTGELFF; CDR3nt: TGTGCCAGCAGCTGGACAGGGATTGGGACCGGGGAGCTGTTTTTT
abundance: NA; v_gene: TRBV30; d_gene: NA; len: 13; j_gene: TRBJ1-1; CDR3aa: CAWSGETYTEAFF; CDR3nt: TGTGCCTGGAGTGGCGAGACATACACTGAAGCTTTCTTT
abundance: many; v_gene: TRBV14; d_gene: NA; len: 14; j_gene: TRBJ1-6; CDR3aa: CASRQWQGGSPLHF; CDR3nt: TGTGCCAGCAGACAGTGGCAGGGCGGTTCACCCCTCCACTTT
abundance: NA; v_gene: TRBV7-9; d_gene: TRBD2; len: 17; j_gene: TRBJ2-3; CDR3aa: CASSPWTSGVRGDTQYF; CDR3nt: TGTGCCAGCAGCCCCTGGACTAGCGGGGTGCGAGGAGATACGCAGTATTTT
abundance: few; v_gene: TRBV3-1/TRBV3-2; d_gene: NA; len: 13; j_gene: TRBJ1-3; CDR3aa: CASSGSLGNTIYF; CDR3nt: TGTGCCAGCAGCGGGAGTTTAGGAAACACCATATATTTT
abundance: few; v_gene: TRBV5-4; d_gene: NA; len: 17; j_gene: TRBJ1-1; CDR3aa: CAITGQGTSTLNTEAFF; CDR3nt: TGTGCCATCACGGGGCAGGGGACGTCCACTTTGAACACTGAAGCTTTCTTT
abundance: NA; v_gene: TRBV7-2; d_gene: NA; len: 13; j_gene: TRBJ2-1; CDR3aa: CASSNRPRGEQFF; CDR3nt: TGTGCCAGCAGCAACCGCCCTCGCGGTGAGCAGTTCTTC
abundance: NA; v_gene: TRBV7-9; d_gene: TRBD1; len: 14; j_gene: TRBJ2-2; CDR3aa: CASRAGTETGELFF; CDR3nt: TGTGCCAGCAGGGCCGGGACAGAAACCGGGGAGCTGTTTTTT
abundance: NA; v_gene: TRBV6-5; d_gene: TRBD2; len: 13; j_gene: TRBJ2-1; CDR3aa: CASRAGGYNEQFF; CDR3nt: TGTGCCAGCAGAGCGGGGGGATACAATGAGCAGTTCTTC
abundance: NA; v_gene: TRBV4-1; d_gene: NA; len: 15; j_gene: TRBJ2-1; CDR3aa: CASSQDGGPYNEQFF; CDR3nt: TGCGCCAGCAGCCAAGACGGGGGGCCCTACAATGAGCAGTTCTTC
abundance: NA; v_gene: TRBV6-1; d_gene: NA; len: 14; j_gene: TRBJ1-2; CDR3aa: CASSERGRVSGYTF; CDR3nt: TGTGCCAGCAGTGAAAGGGGCAGGGTGTCGGGCTACACCTTC
abundance: NA; v_gene: TRBV6-5; d_gene: NA; len: 12; j_gene: TRBJ1-5; CDR3aa: CASHRAMEPQHF; CDR3nt: TGTGCCAGCCACAGGGCCATGGAGCCCCAGCATTTT
abundance: NA; v_gene: TRBV27; d_gene: NA; len: 11; j_gene: TRBJ2-7; CDR3aa: CASGQSNRQYF; CDR3nt: TGTGCCAGTGGACAGAGCAATAGGCAGTACTTC
abundance: NA; v_gene: TRBV5-1; d_gene: TRBD1; len: 14; j_gene: TRBJ1-4; CDR3aa: CASSSGHQGAELFF; CDR3nt: TGCGCCAGCAGCTCAGGACATCAGGGGGCCGAACTGTTTTTT
abundance: NA; v_gene: TRBV5-1; d_gene: TRBD1; len: 14; j_gene: TRBJ2-7; CDR3aa: CASSRGQGAREQYF; CDR3nt: TGCGCCAGCAGCCGGGGACAGGGGGCACGAGAGCAGTACTTC
abundance: NA; v_gene: TRBV29-1; d_gene: TRBD1; len: 14; j_gene: TRBJ1-1; CDR3aa: CSATGGLGNTEAFF; CDR3nt: TGCAGCGCTACAGGGGGCCTGGGGAACACTGAAGCTTTCTTT
abundance: NA; v_gene: TRBV4-3; d_gene: NA; len: 15; j_gene: TRBJ2-2; CDR3aa: CASSQVTGNTGELFF; CDR3nt: TGCGCCAGCAGCCAAGTTACAGGGAACACCGGGGAGCTGTTTTTT
abundance: few; v_gene: TRBV4-1; d_gene: NA; len: 16; j_gene: TRBJ1-3; CDR3aa: CASSQFSRGMGNTIYF; CDR3nt: TGCGCCAGCAGCCAATTCTCTAGGGGGATGGGAAACACCATATATTTT
abundance: once; v_gene: TRBV6-5; d_gene: TRBD1; len: 13; j_gene: TRBJ1-2; CDR3aa: CASSLQGAHGYTF; CDR3nt: TGTGCCAGCAGTTTACAGGGGGCTCATGGCTACACCTTC
abundance: NA; v_gene: TRBV5-1; d_gene: NA; len: 16; j_gene: TRBJ2-5; CDR3aa: CASSFSRGIRQETQYF; CDR3nt: TGCGCCAGCAGCTTTAGCCGGGGGATTAGGCAAGAGACCCAGTACTTC
abundance: NA; v_gene: TRBV3-1/TRBV3-2; d_gene: NA; len: 13; j_gene: TRBJ1-1; CDR3aa: CASSQEVWEEAFF; CDR3nt: TGTGCCAGCAGCCAAGAGGTGTGGGAGGAAGCTTTCTTT
abundance: NA; v_gene: TRBV3-1/TRBV3-2; d_gene: NA; len: 14; j_gene: TRBJ2-7; CDR3aa: CASSQARVGGEQYF; CDR3nt: TGTGCCAGCAGCCAGGCCCGGGTGGGGGGCGAGCAGTACTTC
abundance: once; v_gene: TRBV3-1/TRBV3-2; d_gene: TRBD2; len: 15; j_gene: TRBJ2-7; CDR3aa: CASSQVAGAGYEQYF; CDR3nt: TGTGCCAGCAGCCAAGTAGCGGGGGCTGGTTACGAGCAGTACTTC
abundance: NA; v_gene: TRBV14; d_gene: NA; len: 15; j_gene: TRBJ2-3; CDR3aa: CASSRAGSLGDTQYF; CDR3nt: TGTGCCAGCAGCCGGGCAGGCTCACTGGGAGATACGCAGTATTTT
abundance: NA; v_gene: TRBV4-1; d_gene: TRBD1; len: 16; j_gene: TRBJ2-1; CDR3aa: CASSQDLGQGYNEQFF; CDR3nt: TGCGCCAGCAGCCAAGATCTCGGACAGGGGTACAATGAGCAGTTCTTC
abundance: NA; v_gene: TRBV6-5; d_gene: TRBD2; len: 16; j_gene: TRBJ2-7; CDR3aa: CASSSFSGGARGEQYF; CDR3nt: TGTGCCAGCAGTTCCTTCAGCGGGGGGGCCAGGGGCGAGCAGTACTTC
abundance: few; v_gene: TRBV28; d_gene: NA; len: 12; j_gene: TRBJ2-7; CDR3aa: CASKRSTYEQYF; CDR3nt: TGTGCCAGCAAGCGGAGTACCTACGAGCAGTACTTC
abundance: few; v_gene: TRBV19; d_gene: NA; len: 14; j_gene: TRBJ1-3; CDR3aa: CASSMGLAGNTIYF; CDR3nt: TGTGCCAGTAGTATGGGCCTGGCTGGAAACACCATATATTTT
abundance: NA; v_gene: TRBV5-1; d_gene: NA; len: 13; j_gene: TRBJ2-3; CDR3aa: CASSLWTSDTQYF; CDR3nt: TGCGCCAGCAGCTTGTGGACATCAGATACGCAGTATTTT
abundance: NA; v_gene: TRBV5-1; d_gene: TRBD1; len: 14; j_gene: TRBJ2-3; CDR3aa: CASSSGQGIDTQYF; CDR3nt: TGCGCCAGCAGCTCGGGACAGGGGATAGATACGCAGTATTTT
abundance: NA; v_gene: TRBV7-2; d_gene: NA; len: 13; j_gene: TRBJ1-2; CDR3aa: CASGSQLNYGYTF; CDR3nt: TGTGCCAGCGGGAGTCAATTGAACTATGGCTACACCTTC
abundance: NA; v_gene: TRBV3-1/TRBV3-2; d_gene: NA; len: 15; j_gene: TRBJ2-1; CDR3aa: CASSPQGGSYNEQFF; CDR3nt: TGTGCCAGCAGCCCTCAAGGGGGCTCCTACAATGAGCAGTTCTTC
abundance: once; v_gene: TRBV6-5; d_gene: TRBD2; len: 15; j_gene: TRBJ2-5; CDR3aa: CASSRLAGAQETQYF; CDR3nt: TGTGCCAGCAGTCGGCTAGCGGGTGCCCAAGAGACCCAGTACTTC
abundance: NA; v_gene: TRBV28; d_gene: NA; len: 12; j_gene: TRBJ1-2; CDR3aa: CASSYDSYGYTF; CDR3nt: TGTGCCAGCAGTTACGACAGCTATGGCTACACCTTC
abundance: NA; v_gene: TRBV7-2; d_gene: TRBD2; len: 15; j_gene: TRBJ2-2; CDR3aa: CASSLAGVGTGELFF; CDR3nt: TGTGCCAGCAGCTTGGCGGGAGTGGGCACCGGGGAGCTGTTTTTT